Here is one T cell receptor (beta chain) with its context. The target antigen is unknown. This specimen belongs to a study of cytomegalovirus exposure and HLA in healthy donors. The wider study: The 95 to 150 validation repertoires used a platform that matched the one used for the approximately 610 first-cohort repertoires, as a later analysis reported. General study findings and limits: Reports showed the classifier diagnosing cytomegalovirus status with high specificity and sensitivity.

The study drew the donors from its roughly 120-subject validation cohort, separate from the approximately 690-subject first cohort. Sequencing was performed with immunoSEQ multiplex PCR; in TCRdb, only in-frame clones are kept and a portion is missing. The sample yields fewer than 200,000 clones, about 80% seen once. J was trimmed by 3 bases and V by 5 bases; bases with no gene match: 7. The CDR3 runs 15 residues. Germline values: CDR1 SGHTA, CDR2 FQGTGA. This sequence originates from a woman younger than 35 in good health and CMV-seropositive. The rearrangement uses TRBV7-3 and TRBJ2-1; the match to TRBD2 covers 7 bases. The material sequenced was PBMCs. Here the CDR3 DNA reads TGTGCCAGCAGCCCCGAAGCGGGGAGCTACAATGAGCAGTTCTTC. Protein sequence: CASSPEAGSYNEQFF.